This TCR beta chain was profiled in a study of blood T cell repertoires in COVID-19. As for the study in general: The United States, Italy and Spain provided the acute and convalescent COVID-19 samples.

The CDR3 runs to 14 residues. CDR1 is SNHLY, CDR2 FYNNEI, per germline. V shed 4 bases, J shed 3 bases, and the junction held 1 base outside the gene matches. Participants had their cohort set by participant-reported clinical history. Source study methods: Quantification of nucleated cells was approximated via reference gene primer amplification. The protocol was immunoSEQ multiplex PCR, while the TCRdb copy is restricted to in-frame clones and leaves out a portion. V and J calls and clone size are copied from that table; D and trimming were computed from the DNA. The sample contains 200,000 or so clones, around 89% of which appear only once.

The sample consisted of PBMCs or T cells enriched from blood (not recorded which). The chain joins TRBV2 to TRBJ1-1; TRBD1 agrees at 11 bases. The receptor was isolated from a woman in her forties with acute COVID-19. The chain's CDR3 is CASSGTGGYTEAFF. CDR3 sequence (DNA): TGTGCCAGCAGTGGGACAGGGGGCTACACTGAAGCTTTCTTT.